Listed below are T cell receptor beta chains from one sample, sequenced in a study of T cells in Graves' hyperthyroidism and ophthalmopathy. One entry per CDR3 protein, called by TCRdb with MiXCR from the multiplex PCR reads. The data show hundreds of thousands of distinct CDR3 sequences, with roughly 46% seen just once and 7% to 7.5% held by the top ten. Sequencing was done on a sample of peripheral blood or thyroid tissue (not recorded which). These receptors were collected from an adult man with Graves' disease, either hyperthyroidism or ophthalmopathy (not recorded which). Each CDR3 is given with its conserved first and last residue. D genes are given only for firm matches. Some rows mark clone size as missing; the rest say once, few, many or name a class of expanded clone.

d_call: TRBD1; v_call: TRBV6-1; clone_size: .; j_call: TRBJ1-2; cdr3_aa: CASRPGTGVVGYTF; cdr3_nt: TGTGCCAGTAGGCCCGGGACAGGGGTCGTTGGCTACACCTTC
d_call: TRBD1; v_call: TRBV5-1; clone_size: few; j_call: TRBJ2-7; cdr3_aa: CASSLAMDRAYEQYF; cdr3_nt: TGCGCCAGCAGCTTGGCGATGGACAGGGCTTACGAGCAGTACTTC
d_call: .; v_call: TRBV7-9; clone_size: .; j_call: TRBJ2-5; cdr3_aa: CASSLLGVAGETQYF; cdr3_nt: TGTGCCAGCAGCTTACTCGGGGTAGCAGGAGAGACCCAGTACTTC
d_call: .; v_call: TRBV25-1; clone_size: .; j_call: TRBJ2-1; cdr3_aa: CASSEYRAGFSEQFF; cdr3_nt: TGTGCCAGCAGTGAATATAGGGCGGGTTTTAGCGAGCAGTTCTTC
d_call: .; v_call: TRBV2; clone_size: .; j_call: TRBJ2-4; cdr3_aa: CASSRQGEGKLYF; cdr3_nt: TGTGCCAGCAGCCGACAAGGTGAAGGAAAACTGTACTTC
d_call: .; v_call: TRBV7-8; clone_size: few; j_call: TRBJ1-5; cdr3_aa: CASSFPARSGLQSNQPQHF; cdr3_nt: TGTGCCAGCAGCTTCCCAGCGAGGTCAGGGCTCCAATCTAATCAGCCCCAGCATTTT
d_call: .; v_call: TRBV15; clone_size: few; j_call: TRBJ2-7; cdr3_aa: CATSREGAWGSSYEQYF; cdr3_nt: TGTGCCACCAGCAGAGAGGGCGCCTGGGGAAGCTCCTACGAGCAGTACTTC
d_call: .; v_call: TRBV19; clone_size: .; j_call: TRBJ1-1; cdr3_aa: CASSNPSTGMNTEAFF; cdr3_nt: TGTGCCAGTAGTAACCCCTCGACAGGAATGAACACTGAAGCTTTCTTT
d_call: .; v_call: TRBV10-3; clone_size: many; j_call: TRBJ1-2; cdr3_aa: CAISGGGGEGYTF; cdr3_nt: TGTGCCATCAGTGGTGGTGGCGGTGAGGGCTACACCTTC
d_call: .; v_call: TRBV29-1; clone_size: .; j_call: TRBJ2-7; cdr3_aa: CSVKIQSYEQYF; cdr3_nt: TGCAGCGTTAAAATACAGAGCTACGAGCAGTACTTC
d_call: .; v_call: TRBV5-1; clone_size: .; j_call: TRBJ1-2; cdr3_aa: CASSFPGHLNYGYTF; cdr3_nt: TGCGCCAGCAGCTTCCCGGGACACCTTAACTATGGCTACACCTTC
d_call: .; v_call: TRBV10-3; clone_size: many; j_call: TRBJ1-6; cdr3_aa: CAISDPSGNSPLHF; cdr3_nt: TGTGCCATCAGTGACCCTTCGGGGAATTCACCCCTCCACTTT
d_call: .; v_call: TRBV19; clone_size: few; j_call: TRBJ1-5; cdr3_aa: CASSIEAGHQPQHF; cdr3_nt: TGTGCCAGTAGTATAGAAGCGGGGCATCAGCCCCAGCATTTT
d_call: .; v_call: TRBV12-3/TRBV12-4; clone_size: few; j_call: TRBJ1-2; cdr3_aa: CASRCPTPACGYTF; cdr3_nt: TGTGCCAGCAGATGCCCGACACCCGCTTGTGGCTACACCTTC
d_call: .; v_call: TRBV20-1; clone_size: .; j_call: TRBJ1-2; cdr3_aa: CSARGWGGYTF; cdr3_nt: TGCAGTGCTAGAGGTTGGGGTGGCTACACCTTC
d_call: .; v_call: TRBV10-3; clone_size: many; j_call: TRBJ2-2; cdr3_aa: CAISSGANTGELFF; cdr3_nt: TGTGCCATCAGTAGCGGAGCGAACACCGGGGAGCTGTTTTTT
d_call: TRBD2; v_call: TRBV5-1; clone_size: .; j_call: TRBJ2-7; cdr3_aa: CASSSERGREQYF; cdr3_nt: TGCGCCAGCAGCTCGGAGCGGGGGCGCGAGCAGTACTTC
d_call: .; v_call: TRBV29-1; clone_size: once; j_call: TRBJ1-3; cdr3_aa: CSVEVQGYGNTIYF; cdr3_nt: TGCAGCGTTGAGGTCCAGGGGTACGGAAACACCATATATTTT
d_call: .; v_call: TRBV29-1; clone_size: .; j_call: TRBJ1-2; cdr3_aa: CSVEAAGRSDYGYTF; cdr3_nt: TGCAGCGTTGAAGCCGCAGGGAGGTCGGACTATGGCTACACCTTC
d_call: .; v_call: TRBV2; clone_size: once; j_call: TRBJ1-6; cdr3_aa: CASTRRGGSPLHF; cdr3_nt: TGTGCCAGCACGCGACGAGGGGGGTCACCCCTCCACTTT
d_call: TRBD1; v_call: TRBV20-1; clone_size: few; j_call: TRBJ2-2; cdr3_aa: CSARRGTGARGGELFF; cdr3_nt: TGCAGTGCTAGGCGAGGGACAGGAGCCCGAGGTGGGGAGCTGTTTTTT
d_call: .; v_call: TRBV20-1; clone_size: many; j_call: TRBJ1-5; cdr3_aa: CSASPHTNQPQHF; cdr3_nt: TGCAGTGCTAGCCCGCATACCAATCAGCCCCAGCATTTT
d_call: .; v_call: TRBV2; clone_size: .; j_call: TRBJ2-7; cdr3_aa: CASTPTDSTYEQYF; cdr3_nt: TGTGCCAGCACCCCCACGGACAGTACCTACGAGCAGTACTTC
d_call: TRBD2; v_call: TRBV7-9; clone_size: .; j_call: TRBJ2-2; cdr3_aa: CASSLSTGTRGSTGELFF; cdr3_nt: TGTGCCAGCAGCCTAAGCACCGGGACTAGAGGCAGCACCGGGGAGCTGTTTTTT
d_call: .; v_call: TRBV7-8; clone_size: .; j_call: TRBJ1-1; cdr3_aa: CASSRQEGNTEAFF; cdr3_nt: TGTGCCAGCAGCCGACAGGAGGGGAACACTGAAGCTTTCTTT
d_call: TRBD2; v_call: TRBV20-1; clone_size: .; j_call: TRBJ2-1; cdr3_aa: CSAGTSYEQFF; cdr3_nt: TGCAGTGCAGGGACTAGCTATGAGCAGTTCTTC
d_call: .; v_call: TRBV10-1; clone_size: many; j_call: TRBJ2-7; cdr3_aa: CASSEDLRYEQYF; cdr3_nt: TGCGCCAGCAGTGAAGACTTAAGGTACGAGCAGTACTTC
d_call: TRBD1; v_call: TRBV10-2; clone_size: many; j_call: TRBJ1-3; cdr3_aa: CASSEGTGASGNTIYF; cdr3_nt: TGCGCCAGCAGTGAGGGGACAGGGGCCTCTGGAAACACCATATATTTT